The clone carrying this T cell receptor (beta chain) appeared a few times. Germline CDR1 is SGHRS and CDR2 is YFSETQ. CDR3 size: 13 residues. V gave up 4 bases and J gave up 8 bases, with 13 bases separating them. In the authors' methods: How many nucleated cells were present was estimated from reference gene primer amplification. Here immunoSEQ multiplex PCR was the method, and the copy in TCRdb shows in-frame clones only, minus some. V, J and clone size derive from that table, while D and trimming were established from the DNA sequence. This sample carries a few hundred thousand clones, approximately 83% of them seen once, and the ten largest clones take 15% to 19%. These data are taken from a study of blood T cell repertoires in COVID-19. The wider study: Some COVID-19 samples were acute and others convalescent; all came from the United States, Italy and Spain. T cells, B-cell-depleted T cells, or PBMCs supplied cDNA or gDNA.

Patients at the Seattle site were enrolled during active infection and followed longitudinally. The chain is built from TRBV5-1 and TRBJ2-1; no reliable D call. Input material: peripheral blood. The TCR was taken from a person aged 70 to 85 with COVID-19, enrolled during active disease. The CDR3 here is CASSPGTLDEQFF. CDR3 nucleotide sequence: TGCGCCAGCAGCCCGGGTACGTTAGATGAGCAGTTCTTC.